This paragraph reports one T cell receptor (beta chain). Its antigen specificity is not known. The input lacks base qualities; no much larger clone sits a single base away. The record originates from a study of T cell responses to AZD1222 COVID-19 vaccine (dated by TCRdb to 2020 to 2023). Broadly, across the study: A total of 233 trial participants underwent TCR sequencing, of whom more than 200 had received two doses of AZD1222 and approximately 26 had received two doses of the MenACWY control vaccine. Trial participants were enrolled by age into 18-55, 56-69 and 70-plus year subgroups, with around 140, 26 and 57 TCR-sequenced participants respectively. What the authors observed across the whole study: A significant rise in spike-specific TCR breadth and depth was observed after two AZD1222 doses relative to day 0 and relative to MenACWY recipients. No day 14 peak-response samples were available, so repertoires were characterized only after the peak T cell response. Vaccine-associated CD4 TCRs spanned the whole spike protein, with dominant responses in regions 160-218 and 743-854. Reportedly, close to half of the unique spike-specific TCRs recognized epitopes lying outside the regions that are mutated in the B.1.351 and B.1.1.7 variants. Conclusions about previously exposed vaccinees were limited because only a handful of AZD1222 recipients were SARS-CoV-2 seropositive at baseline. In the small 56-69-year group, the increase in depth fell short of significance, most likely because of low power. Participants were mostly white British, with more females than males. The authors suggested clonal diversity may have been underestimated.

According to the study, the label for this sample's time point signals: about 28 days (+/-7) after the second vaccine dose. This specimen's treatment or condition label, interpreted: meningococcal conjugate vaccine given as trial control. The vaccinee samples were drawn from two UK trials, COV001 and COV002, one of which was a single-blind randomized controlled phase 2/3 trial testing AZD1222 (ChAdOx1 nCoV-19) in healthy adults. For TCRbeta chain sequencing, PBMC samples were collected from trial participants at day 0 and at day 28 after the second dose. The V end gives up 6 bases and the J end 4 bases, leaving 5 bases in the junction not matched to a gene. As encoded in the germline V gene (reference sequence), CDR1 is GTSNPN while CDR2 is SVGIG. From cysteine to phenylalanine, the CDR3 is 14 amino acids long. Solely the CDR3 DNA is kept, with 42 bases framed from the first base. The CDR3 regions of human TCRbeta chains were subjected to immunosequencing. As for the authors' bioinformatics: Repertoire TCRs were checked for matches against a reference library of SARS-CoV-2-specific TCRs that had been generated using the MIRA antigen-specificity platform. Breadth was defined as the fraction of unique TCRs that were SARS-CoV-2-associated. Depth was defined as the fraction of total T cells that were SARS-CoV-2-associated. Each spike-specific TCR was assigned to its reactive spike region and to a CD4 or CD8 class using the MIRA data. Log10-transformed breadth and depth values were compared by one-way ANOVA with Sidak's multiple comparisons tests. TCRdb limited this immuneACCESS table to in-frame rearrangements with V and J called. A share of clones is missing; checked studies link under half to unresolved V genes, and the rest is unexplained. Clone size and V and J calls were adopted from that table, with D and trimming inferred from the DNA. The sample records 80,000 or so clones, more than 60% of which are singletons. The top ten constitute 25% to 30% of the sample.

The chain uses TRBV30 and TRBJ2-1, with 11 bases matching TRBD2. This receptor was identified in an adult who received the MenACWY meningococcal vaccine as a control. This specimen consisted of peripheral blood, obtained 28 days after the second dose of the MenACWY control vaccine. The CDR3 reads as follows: CACTSGRGYNEQFF. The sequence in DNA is TGTGCCTGCACTAGCGGGAGAGGTTACAATGAGCAGTTCTTC.